One sample yielded the 10 T cell receptor beta chains listed below, sequenced in a study of blood T cell repertoires in COVID-19. Profiled with immunoSEQ multiplex PCR; TCRdb holds only in-frame clones, not every one. The repertoire holds under 150,000 clones, with 86% as singletons. Source material: PBMCs or T cells enriched from blood (not recorded which). The receptor set was obtained from a woman aged 50 to 60 who had recovered from COVID-19.

V and J are TRBV2 and TRBJ2-5, with 7 positions matching TRBD2. Unmatched junction bases numbered 11, after V lost 2 bases and J lost 5 bases. The CDR3 consists of 16 residues. The germline V gene has CDR1 SNHLY and CDR2 FYNNEI. The CDR3 spells CASSESAGGSRETQYF. The CDR3 DNA reads TGTGCCAGCAGTGAATCAGCCGGGGGGTCGAGGGAGACCCAGTACTTC.

Comments on this clone: Other DNA sequences of this sample code for an identical CDR3. The chain recombines TRBV5-1 with TRBJ2-7, with TRBD2 as a possible D gene (5 bases). CDR1 SGHRS and CDR2 YFSETQ come from the germline V gene. The V end was cut by 0 bases, the J end by 4 bases, with 11 bases between. This CDR3 has 14 residues. DNA for the CDR3: TGCGCCAGCAGCTTGGGGGCGGGCCGGTACGAGCAGTACTTC. Translated, it gives CASSLGAGRYEQYF. The full variable domain, its missing parts supplied by reference TRBV5-1 and TRBJ2-7, is KAGVTQTPRYLIKTRGQQVTLSCSPISGHRSVSWYQQTPGQGLQFLFEYFSETQRNKGNFPGRFSGRQFSNSRSEMNVSTLELGDSALYLCASSLGAGRYEQYFGPGTRLTVT.

This chain joins TRBV13 and TRBJ2-3; the match to TRBD2 covers 14 bases. Trimming cost V 5 bases and J 1 base; bases outside gene matches: 5. Germline V CDR1 and CDR2: PRHDT, FYEKMQ (reference sequence). The CDR3 extends over 17 amino acids. The CDR3 DNA is TGTGCCAGCAGCACCCTGGGACTAGCGGGGGGCACAGATACGCAGTATTTT. It codes for CASSTLGLAGGTDTQYF.

The rearrangement joins TRBV5-5 to TRBJ1-1; possibly TRBD1 for D (6 bases). The CDR3 is 13 amino acids. Germline CDR1 reads SGHKS; CDR2 reads YYEKEE (reference sequence). V shed 4 bases and J shed 5 bases, with 12 bases lying between them. The CDR3 nucleotides are TGTGCCAGCAGCCCCACAGGGAATACTGAAGCTTTCTTT. Its protein is CASSPTGNTEAFF.

This chain links TRBV4-1 with TRBJ2-7; TRBD2 is a possible D gene (5 bases). V was cut by 8 bases and J by 2 bases, with 19 bases left in between. This CDR3 region has 15 residues. The germline V gene has CDR1 MGHRA and CDR2 YSYEKL. The CDR3, as DNA: TGCGCCAGCGCCCTAGGACGGGGAGAGGCCTACGAGCAGTACTTC. It yields the protein CASALGRGEAYEQYF.

This chain connects TRBV19 to TRBJ2-5, with 10 bases aligning to TRBD2. The germline V gene has CDR1 LNHDA and CDR2 SQIVND (reference sequence). CDR3 length: 15 residues. V shed 6 bases and J 4 bases; nucleotides not matched to a gene: 8. The CDR3 here is CASSTRAGGRETQYF. The CDR3 region has the DNA TGTGCCAGTAGCACTAGAGCGGGGGGGCGAGAGACCCAGTACTTC. The full variable domain, with the rest looked up from reference TRBV19 and TRBJ2-5, is DGGITQSPKYLFRKEGQNVTLSCEQNLNHDAMYWYRQDPGQGLRLIYYSQIVNDFQKGDIAEGYSVSREKKESFPLTVTSAQKNPTAFYLCASSTRAGGRETQYFGPGTRLLVL.

The chain recombines TRBV4-1 with TRBJ2-5, with TRBD1 matching over 12 bases. V lost 4 bases, J lost 4 bases, and 7 bases stayed unmatched. The CDR3 sequence is 16 residues long. CDR1 is MGHRA, CDR2 YSYEKL, per germline. As DNA, the CDR3 is TGCGCCAGCAGCCTGGGGGACAGGGGGCACGGAGAGACCCAGTACTTC. This sequence encodes CASSLGDRGHGETQYF.

About this clone itself: Distinct nucleotide sequences in the sample also encode this CDR3. The rearrangement uses TRBV3-1 (or the pseudogene TRBV3-2) and TRBJ1-2; tentatively, D is TRBD1 (5 bases). Germline V gene data show CDR1 as LGHDT and CDR2 as YNNKEL (reference sequence). The CDR3 is 14 residues long. V was shortened by 3 bases and J by 4 bases, with 12 bases between the two germline ends. The CDR3 spells CASSQGQGGYGYTF. In DNA form, the CDR3 reads TGTGCCAGCAGCCAGGGTCAGGGTGGCTATGGCTACACCTTC.

This chain uses TRBV30 with TRBJ1-5; D call uncertain. CDR1 GTSNPN and CDR2 SVGIG come from the germline V gene (reference sequence). V was trimmed by 5 bases and J by 11 bases, leaving 13 bases between them. The CDR3 is 11 residues long. Written as DNA, the CDR3 is TGTGCCTGGGGGGAACCCGGGGCCCAGCATTTT. This sequence encodes CAWGEPGAQHF.

The rearrangement links TRBV7-6 to TRBJ2-5; 8 bases align to TRBD2. After removal of 3 bases from V and 4 bases from J, the junction contained 4 bases not matched to a gene. CDR1 is SGHVS, CDR2 FNYEAQ, per germline. The length of the CDR3 is 14 residues. The CDR3 here is CASSFRGGRETQYF. CDR3 sequence (DNA): TGTGCCAGCAGCTTCCGGGGGGGGCGAGAGACCCAGTACTTC.